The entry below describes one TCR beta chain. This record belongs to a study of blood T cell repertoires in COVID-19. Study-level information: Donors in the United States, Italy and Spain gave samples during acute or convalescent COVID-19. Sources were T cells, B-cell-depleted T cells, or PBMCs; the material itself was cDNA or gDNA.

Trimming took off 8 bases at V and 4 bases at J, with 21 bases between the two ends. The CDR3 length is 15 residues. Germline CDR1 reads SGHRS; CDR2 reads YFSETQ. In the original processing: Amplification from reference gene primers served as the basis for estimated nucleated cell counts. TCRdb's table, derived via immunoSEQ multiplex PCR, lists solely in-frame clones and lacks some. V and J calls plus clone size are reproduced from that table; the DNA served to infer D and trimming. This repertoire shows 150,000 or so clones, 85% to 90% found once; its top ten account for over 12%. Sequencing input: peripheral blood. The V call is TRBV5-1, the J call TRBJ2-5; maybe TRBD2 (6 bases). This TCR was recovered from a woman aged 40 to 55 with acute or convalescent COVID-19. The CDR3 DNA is TGCGCCAGTTCGGAGGGGCCAGGGAAAGGAGAGACCCAGTACTTC. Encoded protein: CASSEGPGKGETQYF.